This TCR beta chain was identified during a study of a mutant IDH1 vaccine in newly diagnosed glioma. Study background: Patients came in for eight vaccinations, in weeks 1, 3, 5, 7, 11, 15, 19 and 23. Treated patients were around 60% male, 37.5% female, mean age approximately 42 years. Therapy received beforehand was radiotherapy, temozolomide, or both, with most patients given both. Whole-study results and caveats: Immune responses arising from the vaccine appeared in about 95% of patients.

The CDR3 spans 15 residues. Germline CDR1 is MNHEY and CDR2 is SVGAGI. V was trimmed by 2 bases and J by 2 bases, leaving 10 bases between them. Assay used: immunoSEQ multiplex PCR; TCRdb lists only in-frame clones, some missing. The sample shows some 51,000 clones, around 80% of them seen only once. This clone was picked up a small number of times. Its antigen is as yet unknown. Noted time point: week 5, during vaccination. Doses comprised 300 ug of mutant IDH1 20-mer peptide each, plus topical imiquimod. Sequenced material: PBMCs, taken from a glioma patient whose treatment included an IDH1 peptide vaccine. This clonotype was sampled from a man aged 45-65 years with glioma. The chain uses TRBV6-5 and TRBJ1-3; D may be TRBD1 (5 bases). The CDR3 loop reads CASSYQVTAGNTIYF. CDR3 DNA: TGTGCCAGCAGTTACCAGGTGACAGCTGGAAACACCATATATTTT.